This TCR beta chain was captured by sequencing in a study of cytomegalovirus exposure and HLA in healthy donors. Study-wide points: Sequence variants that were highly shared formed a cluster that was likely a sequencing artifact.

The CDR3 extends over 16 amino acids. CDR1 is SGHTA, CDR2 FQGNSA, per germline. Both 60 Vbeta primers and 13 Jbeta primers went into the PCR. Libraries were prepared by immunoSEQ multiplex PCR; TCRdb keeps only in-frame clonotypes and omits some of them. The profile shows about 60,000 clones, about 76% of them singletons. Unrecorded immune exposures were likely, despite nominal health at sampling. A remark on this clone: Antigen: not known.

This chain connects TRBV7-2 to TRBJ2-5; 14 bases are shared with TRBD2. The J call may not be correct, given that the DNA end is closer to TRBJ2-7. The clonotype comes from a female donor in good health and CMV-seronegative. Material: PBMCs. CDR3 in DNA: TGTGCCAGCAGGATGGGACTAGCGGGGGTTACCTACGAGCAGTACTTC. It encodes CASRMGLAGVTYEQYF.